This is a list of T cell receptor beta chains from one sample in a study of neoadjuvant anti-PD-1 for oral cavity cancer. Here immunoSEQ multiplex PCR was the method, and the copy in TCRdb shows in-frame clones only, minus some. The data hold more than 25,000 clones, with approximately 80% observed a single time. The source material was PBMCs, sampled after nivolumab (anti-PD-1) treatment. These receptors originate from a person between 40 and 85 years old with oral cavity squamous cell carcinoma. Each CDR3 is given without its conserved first and last residue. For some rows the clone size is stated as once, few or many, or as a class when expanded; others skip it.

TRBV28	TRBJ2-7	.	ASTKLRDSSYEQY
TRBV6-4	TRBJ2-5	few	ASSPGTSGGQETQY
TRBV6-1	TRBJ2-4	once	ASSRGTEDIQY
TRBV28	TRBJ1-6	.	ASSQGNNSPLH
TRBV4-1	TRBJ2-1	.	ASSQGAPSGGYNEQF
TRBV2	TRBJ1-2	.	ASSPRGGNYGYT
TRBV7-6	TRBJ2-3	.	ASSLEVGGGTDTQY
TRBV19	TRBJ2-1	once	ASSIGNYNEQF
TRBV5-1	TRBJ2-1	.	ASSFAGGSYNEQF
TRBV7-8	TRBJ1-2	.	ASSLATTPDYGYT
TRBV27	TRBJ1-1	.	ASSLYRGGTEAF
TRBV6-1	TRBJ2-7	.	ASSVEGAYEQY
TRBV7-9	TRBJ1-2	.	ASSLGPGPSGYT
TRBV11-3	TRBJ2-1	few	ASSPHSGGAGNEQF
TRBV25-1	TRBJ1-3	few	ASSEGAISGNTIY
TRBV2	TRBJ2-1	few	AGARGRNNEQF
TRBV7-2	TRBJ2-7	.	ASRDGQGVGYEQY
TRBV4-1	TRBJ1-6	.	ASSQDLFGISSYNSPLH
TRBV19	TRBJ1-2	.	ASSIWGTSNYGYT